The text below deals with one T cell receptor beta chain. Its antigen is unidentified. The table came from immunoSEQ multiplex PCR; TCRdb's copy has only in-frame clones and leaves some out. This sample has some 450,000 clones, with around 90% found just once. The CDR3 runs to 16 residues. The germline V gene encodes CDR1 LGHNA and CDR2 YNFKEQ. V lost 4 bases to trimming and J lost 6 bases; unmatched junction nucleotides: 13. The sample's treatment: approximately 18 received Ad26.COV2.S at low or high dose, single or two shots; a few received placebo; per-sample allocation not given. Sampling occurred on day 63 after the first vaccine or placebo injection. The sample comes from a study of Ad26.COV2.S vaccination and SARS-CoV-2 variants. Study-level points and caveats: It was found that vaccine and placebo recipients had similar non-spike TCR breadth.

The source material was peripheral blood, sampled in a trial of Ad26.COV2.S vaccine versus placebo. The chain couples TRBV4-2 to TRBJ2-7; 9 bases map to TRBD1. The clonotype originates from a person between 18 and 59 years old who received the Ad26.COV2.S COVID-19 vaccine or a placebo. CDR3 in DNA: TGTGCCAGCAGCCTTCTGGGGGACAGGGCCGGGGGCGAGCAGTACTTC. It translates to CASSLLGDRAGGEQYF.